The T cell receptor (beta chain) described here comes from a study of spatial heterogeneity in lung cancer. Study summary: There were, on average, more than eight raw-read appearances for each unique TCR and UMI combination.

Time point indicated: sample taken at primary tumor resection. The donors were 70 or so patients with non-small cell lung cancer that was early-stage and untreated. The authors sequenced whole RNA from tumor, nontumor lung or frozen PBMC without sorting. Looked up from germline, CDR1 is SQVTM and CDR2 is ANQGSEA. The CDR3 totals 15 residues. V was cut by 1 base and J by 1 base, with 14 bases left in between. This clonotype was recorded many times. Each molecule of TCR cDNA was tagged with one unique molecular identifier. A single record per CDR3 protein comes from TCRdb applying MiXCR to the 5' RACE reads. The sample lists 2,800 or so distinct CDR3 sequences, around 3% occurring once.

The J gene is TRBJ2-7, the V gene TRBV29-1; D unresolved. The material sequenced was normal lung tissue next to the tumor, taken at surgery. The sequence came from a male donor with early-stage non-small cell lung cancer. The CDR3 spells CSVEAEETPSYEQYF. CDR3 nucleotides: TGCAGCGTTGAAGCAGAGGAGACGCCATCCTACGAGCAGTACTTC.